Listed below are T cell receptor beta chains from one sample, sequenced in a study of blood T cell repertoires in COVID-19. Profiled with immunoSEQ multiplex PCR; TCRdb holds only in-frame clones, not every one. This repertoire shows about 270,000 clones, roughly 86% found once; its top ten account for about 9.8%. Sequenced: peripheral blood. These receptors all stem from a man in his forties who had recovered from COVID-19. The CDR3 runs from the conserved cysteine through the conserved F or W. D genes are given only for firm matches. The listing skips clone size in some rows; elsewhere it reads once, few, many or a size class.

abundance,j_gene,d_gene,v_gene,CDR3nt,CDR3aa
NA,TRBJ2-1,TRBD2,TRBV10-3,TGTGCCATCAGTGAGTCGATGGCGGGAGGCCACAATGAGCAGTTCTTC,CAISESMAGGHNEQFF
few,TRBJ1-5,NA,TRBV12-5,TGTGCTAGTGGTTTGGCCGACAGGCCGGGTCAGCCCCAGCATTTT,CASGLADRPGQPQHF
NA,TRBJ1-1,NA,TRBV9,TGTGCCAGCAGCGTAGCTGTACAGGGCACTGAAGCTTTCTTT,CASSVAVQGTEAFF
NA,TRBJ2-3,NA,TRBV6-2/TRBV6-3,TGTGCCAGCAGTCAATCTTCTAGGTACACAGATACGCAGTATTTT,CASSQSSRYTDTQYF
NA,TRBJ1-5,TRBD1,TRBV4-1,TGCGCCAGCAGCCAAGTCTCCGGGACAGGGGGCACTCAGCCCCAGCATTTT,CASSQVSGTGGTQPQHF
once,TRBJ2-7,TRBD2,TRBV19,TGTGCCAGTAGTGCCCCGGGACTAGCGGGGGGAACCTACGAGCAGTACTTC,CASSAPGLAGGTYEQYF
NA,TRBJ2-1,TRBD2,TRBV11-2,TGTGCCAGCAGCGTGCAGGGACTAGCGGGCCTCGGCAATGAGCAGTTCTTC,CASSVQGLAGLGNEQFF
NA,TRBJ2-5,TRBD2,TRBV3-1/TRBV3-2,TGTGCCAGCAGCCGGACCCAAGCGGGGGGCGGAGAGACCCAGTACTTC,CASSRTQAGGGETQYF
NA,TRBJ2-7,TRBD2,TRBV6-2/TRBV6-3,TGTGCCAGCAGTTACGACAGTAAGGCGGGAGTTATCTACGAGCAGTACTTC,CASSYDSKAGVIYEQYF
NA,TRBJ2-5,TRBD2,TRBV27,TGTGCCAGCAGTCCCAGACTAGCGGGGGCCAAAGAGACCCAGTACTTC,CASSPRLAGAKETQYF
NA,TRBJ2-1,NA,TRBV7-2,TGTGCCAGCAGCTTCCGAGGGGGTGGCAATGAGCAGTTCTTC,CASSFRGGGNEQFF
NA,TRBJ1-2,TRBD1,TRBV6-4,TGTGCCAGCAGCCAGGGGGATGGCTACACCTTC,CASSQGDGYTF
NA,TRBJ1-4,TRBD1,TRBV19,TGTGCCAGTAGTATCGACAGGGGGTTTAATGAAAAACTGTTTTTT,CASSIDRGFNEKLFF
NA,TRBJ2-5,NA,TRBV5-1,TGCGCCAGCAGCTCTCAGGTATTCCAAGAGACCCAGTACTTC,CASSSQVFQETQYF
NA,TRBJ2-1,TRBD2,TRBV7-8,TGTGCCAGCAGCTTCCTCGGGACTAGCGTCCATGAGCAGTTCTTC,CASSFLGTSVHEQFF
NA,TRBJ2-3,TRBD2,TRBV2,TGTGCCAGCAGGGGACTAGCGAGGAACGGAGATACGCAGTATTTT,CASRGLARNGDTQYF
NA,TRBJ1-1,NA,TRBV6-5,TGTGCCAGCAGTTACTCGACACGCGTCATGAACACTGAAGCTTTCTTT,CASSYSTRVMNTEAFF
NA,TRBJ1-3,NA,TRBV7-2,TGTGCCAGCAGCTTAGTTCGGGGCTCTGGAAACACCATATATTTT,CASSLVRGSGNTIYF
NA,TRBJ2-7,NA,TRBV4-1,TGCGCCAGCAGCCAAGAGTGGGGCCTCTCCTACGAGCAGTACTTC,CASSQEWGLSYEQYF
NA,TRBJ2-7,TRBD2,TRBV10-3,TGTGCCATCAGTGAGCCGGGGGGACTAGCGGGAAGAGTACCCTACGAGCAGTACTTC,CAISEPGGLAGRVPYEQYF
NA,TRBJ2-7,TRBD2,TRBV28,TGTGCCAGCAGTACGACTAGCGGCACCGCAAGGGAGTACTTC,CASSTTSGTAREYF
NA,TRBJ2-7,TRBD1,TRBV6-1,TGTGCCAGCAGTGATTGGACAGGGATGGCCTACGAGCAGTACTTC,CASSDWTGMAYEQYF